This T cell receptor (beta chain) is from a study of CD8 T cells in ankylosing spondylitis. General observations from the study: CD8+ disease-linked clones were present at relatively low frequencies in blood. Seven or eight highly homologous variants made up a TCR beta motif, and this motif appeared characteristic of ankylosing spondylitis blood.

CDR3 size: 18 residues. Looked up from germline, CDR1 is MGHRA and CDR2 is YSYEKL. The ends were cut back, 2 bases at V and 0 bases at J, with 17 bases in the middle. TCRdb redid the calling of the 5' RACE reads with MiXCR, one entry per CDR3 protein. The sample consists of fewer than 550,000 distinct CDR3 sequences, approximately 5% of them appearing once. This clonotype was picked up many times. Its target is unknown. The source material was blood, either unsorted or a sorted T cell fraction (not recorded which). This receptor was obtained from a male donor with ankylosing spondylitis. The chain joins TRBV4-1 to TRBJ2-1; D is uncertain. CDR3 region: CASSQSSPERSSYNEQFF. CDR3 sequence (DNA): TGCGCCAGCAGCCAATCCTCCCCTGAGAGAAGCTCCTACAATGAGCAGTTCTTC.